This TCR beta chain derives from a study of human T cells and chemical hapten exposure. Germline lookup yields CDR1 SGHVS and CDR2 FNYEAQ. The V and J ends lost 5 bases and 0 bases respectively, with 12 bases between them. The length of the CDR3 is 15 residues. Specified time point: patch test 1, 2 weeks after DPC sensitization. Treatment reported: therapeutic diphenylcyclopropenone sensitization with weekly scalp DPC. One entry per CDR3 protein, called by TCRdb with MiXCR from the RACE reads. The table shows approximately 60,000 distinct CDR3 sequences, with about 9.6% occurring only once. This clonotype was detected many times.

The clonotype comes from a woman in her thirties or forties with alopecia areata. Some clones in this sample may be carry-over from other donors' samples. The J gene is TRBJ2-3, the V gene TRBV7-6; D possibly corresponds to TRBD1 (6 bases). Material: whole blood, obtained in connection with sensitization to the hapten diphenylcyclopropenone (DPC). The DNA of the CDR3 is TGTGCCAGCAGCGAACAGGGATCTAGCACAGATACGCAGTATTTT. Its translation: CASSEQGSSTDTQYF.